This paragraph reports one T cell receptor (beta chain). The antigen remains undetermined. A read error may produce the germline difference seen at one junction end. Profiling of TCR beta VDJ combinations and CDR3 sequences used genomic DNA as template. TCRdb called the reads again in MiXCR, with one record for every CDR3 protein. The sample comprises 350,000 to 450,000 distinct CDR3 sequences, 55% to 70% of which are singletons, and under 5% rests with the top ten. The germline gives CDR1 SGHTA, CDR2 FQGNSA. CDR3 length equals 14 residues. The sample belongs to a study of CD8+CD57+ T cells in acquired aplastic anemia. Background on the study: Among healthy donors, CD4+ cells averaged about 10 million reads.

Study results and limitations: The study found no significant CD8+ Simpson's diversity difference between patients and controls.

This sequence originates from a human donor in good health, serving as a control. Material: sorted CD4+, CD8+, or CD8+CD57+ T cells (not recorded which) from PBMCs. The chain recombines TRBV7-2 with TRBJ2-7; 7 bases are shared with TRBD1. The CDR3 region is CASTTRGGSQYHGF. CDR3 nucleotides: TGTGCCAGCACCACCAGAGGGGGCTCCCAGTACCACGGGTTC. The variable domain in full, with the rest retrieved from reference TRBV7-2 and TRBJ2-7, is GAGVSQSPSNKVTEKGKDVELRCDPISGHTALYWYRQSLGQGLEFLIYFQGNSAPDKSGLPSDRFSAERTGGSVSTLTIQRTQQEDSAVYLCASTTRGGSQYHGFGPGTRLTVT.